This TCR beta chain is from a study of CD8+ T cells in alopecia areata. Across the whole study: Severity scores in treated patients reflected the percentage of scalp affected.

The length of the CDR3 is 18 residues. V trimming: 2 bases; J trimming: 1 base; junction bases outside the gene matches: 7. RNA was extracted and reverse transcribed into cDNA as the sequencing template. Measured with immunoSEQ multiplex PCR; TCRdb has only the in-frame clones, and not every one. The table has fewer than 110,000 clones, less than 90% seen once. Regarding treatment: oral pan-JAK inhibitor, 5-10 mg twice daily. Peripheral blood, together with lesional scalp punch biopsies, was collected from alopecia areata patients. The sequences come from CD8+ T cells sorted from blood, collected at week 24, from a patient treated with tofacitinib. The sequence came from a human donor with alopecia areata. The gene calls are TRBV23-1 and TRBJ2-3; 12 bases align to TRBD1. TRBV23-1 is known as an ORF, though its function is uncertain. Here the CDR3 DNA reads TGCGCCAGCAGTCAAGCGGGACAGGGGGCTTCGTGCACAGATACGCAGTATTTT. Translated, it gives CASSQAGQGASCTDTQYF.